This T cell receptor (beta chain) is from a study of blood T cell repertoires in COVID-19. At the level of the study: Donors in the United States, Italy and Spain gave samples during acute or convalescent COVID-19. Nucleic acid was either cDNA or gDNA, and it came from T cells, B-cell-depleted T cells, or PBMCs.

Trimming pared 0 bases from V and 6 bases from J, leaving 16 bases between. Germline loops: CDR1 SGHRS, CDR2 YFSETQ. CDR3 length: 15 residues. Per the original data handling: Reference gene primers were amplified, and this amplification served to estimate nucleated cell counts. Sequencing was performed with immunoSEQ multiplex PCR; in TCRdb, only in-frame clones are kept and a portion is missing. The DNA was the basis for D and trimming; V, J and clone size are from that table. The table has about 140,000 clones, more than 75% seen once. Sequencing was done on a sample of peripheral blood. The chain has TRBV5-1 and TRBJ2-7, with D possibly TRBD1 on 6 matching bases. The origin of this receptor is a middle-aged woman with acute or convalescent COVID-19. The CDR3 DNA sequence: TGCGCCAGCAGCTTGGGACAGGCCCCTCTGGGCGAGCAGTACTTC. Protein sequence: CASSLGQAPLGEQYF.